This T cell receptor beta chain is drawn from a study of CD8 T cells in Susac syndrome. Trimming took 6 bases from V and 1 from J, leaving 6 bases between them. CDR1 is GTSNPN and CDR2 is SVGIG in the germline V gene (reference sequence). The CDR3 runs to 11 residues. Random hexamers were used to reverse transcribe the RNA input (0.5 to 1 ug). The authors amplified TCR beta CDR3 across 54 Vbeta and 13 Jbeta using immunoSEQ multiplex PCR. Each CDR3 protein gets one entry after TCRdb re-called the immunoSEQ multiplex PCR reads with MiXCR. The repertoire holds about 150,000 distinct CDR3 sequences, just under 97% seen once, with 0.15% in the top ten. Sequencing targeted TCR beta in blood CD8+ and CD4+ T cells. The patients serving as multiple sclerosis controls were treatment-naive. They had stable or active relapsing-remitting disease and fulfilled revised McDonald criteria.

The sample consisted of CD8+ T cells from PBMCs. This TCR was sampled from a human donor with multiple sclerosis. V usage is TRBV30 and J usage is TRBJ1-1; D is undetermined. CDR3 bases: TGTGCCTGTATATCGAACACTGAAGCTTTCTTT. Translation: CACISNTEAFF.